This T cell receptor beta chain was sequenced in a study of shared clonotypes between healthy human individuals. Whole-study findings and limits: Non-shared clonotypes were found to have lower generation probabilities than the clonotypes that were shared by all four of the sorted-subset donors.

The germline V gene encodes CDR1 MNHEY and CDR2 SMNVEV (reference sequence). This CDR3 has 14 amino acids. Losses at the gene ends were 4 bases for V and 1 base for J; bases not matched to a gene: 2. For this clone: The antigen remains unidentified.

CD45RO-negative cells were positively selected for CCR7, leaving out terminally differentiated effector memory CD45RA+ cells. Assay used: immunoSEQ multiplex PCR; TCRdb lists only in-frame clones, some missing. The top ten clones hold about 0.12% of a sample with 550,000 to 650,000 clones, 95% to 96% of them seen once. The rearrangement uses TRBV27 and TRBJ1-1, with 8 bases that match TRBD1. The TCR originated in a young woman in good health. The sample taken for sequencing was naive CD8+ T cells sorted from blood. The CDR3 nucleotides read TGTGCCAGCAGTTCGGGGACAGGGAACACTGAAGCTTTCTTT. It yields the protein CASSSGTGNTEAFF.